This T cell receptor beta chain was identified during a study of shared clonotypes between healthy human individuals. Unsorted samples drew genomic DNA from approximately 90 million PBMCs. Trimming shortened V by 5 bases and J by 3 bases, and 16 bases separated the two germline ends. This CDR3 comprises 15 residues. Germline CDR1 reads SGHTA; CDR2 reads FQGNSA. Sequencing used immunoSEQ multiplex PCR; TCRdb keeps in-frame clones, though not all of them. This sample has under 600,000 clones, with roughly 85% found just once. The sequence was obtained from a woman between 40 and 55 years old in good health. Some clones in this sample may be carry-over from other donors' samples. Specimen: PBMCs. This chain links TRBV7-2 with TRBJ1-1, with a possible D match to TRBD1 (5 bases). As DNA, the CDR3 is TGTGCCAGCAGCCTCCGACCGGGACTGGACACTGAAGCTTTCTTT. Amino acid sequence: CASSLRPGLDTEAFF.